The 5 T cell receptor beta chains below all came from one sample that was sequenced in a study of CD8 T cells in ankylosing spondylitis. Findings and limits, study-wide: Blood from ankylosing spondylitis patients appeared to carry a characteristic roughly eight-variant TCR beta motif.

A single record per CDR3 protein comes from TCRdb applying MiXCR to the 5' RACE reads. The table shows some 130,000 distinct CDR3 sequences, with approximately 17% occurring only once. For these TCRs, the target antigens are not known. The source material was blood, either unsorted or a sorted T cell fraction (not recorded which). The receptors derive from a male donor with ankylosing spondylitis.

The gene calls are TRBV5-4 and TRBJ2-1, with a weak D call TRBD2 (5 bases). The CDR3 contains 14 residues. Trimming took 0 bases from V and 9 from J, leaving 13 bases between them. Per germline, CDR1 SGHNT and CDR2 YYREEE (reference sequence). The CDR3 sequence is CASSLARYEGEQFF. The CDR3 DNA sequence: TGTGCCAGCAGCTTGGCCCGTTACGAGGGTGAGCAGTTCTTC.

This sequence joins TRBV7-9 and TRBJ2-7; D gene ambiguous. This CDR3 has 13 residues. Germline CDR1 SEHNR, CDR2 FQNEAQ (reference sequence). V gave up 3 bases and J gave up 3 bases, with 9 bases separating them. The CDR3 DNA reads TGTGCCAGCAGCTTGGTCCCGGACTACGAGCAGTACTTC. Its translation: CASSLVPDYEQYF.

This chain joins TRBV30 and TRBJ1-2; the D gene is possibly TRBD1 (6 bases). Germline assignment: CDR1 GTSNPN and CDR2 SVGIG (reference sequence). V lost 3 bases to trimming and J lost 4 bases, with 12 bases between them. This CDR3 has 13 amino acids. CDR3 nucleotide sequence: TGTGCCTGGAGCGGGGGCAGGGTCTATGGCTACACCTTC. Its protein product is CAWSGGRVYGYTF.

The chain links TRBV27 to TRBJ2-3, with D possibly matching TRBD2 (5 bases). Per the germline V gene, CDR1 is MNHEY and CDR2 is SMNVEV (reference sequence). The germline V and J ends were trimmed by 8 bases and 2 bases, with 14 bases remaining between them. The CDR3 runs 14 residues. CDR3 DNA: TGTGCCAGCGGGGTCGCGGGCTACACAGATACGCAGTATTTT. It yields the protein CASGVAGYTDTQYF.

The V call is TRBV9, the J call TRBJ2-2, with D possibly being TRBD2 (5 bases). The CDR3 is made up of 17 amino acids. Germline CDR1 and CDR2: SGDLS and YYNGEE. Deletions cut 3 bases from V and 5 bases from J, with 20 bases between. CDR3 sequence: CASSAPARVGGTGELFF. CDR3 in DNA: TGTGCCAGCAGCGCCCCTGCAAGAGTTGGCGGGACCGGGGAGCTGTTTTTT. Based on the CDR3 plus reference TRBV9 and TRBJ2-2, the full variable domain is DSGVTQTPKHLITATGQRVTLRCSPRSGDLSVYWYQQSLDQGLQFLIQYYNGEERAKGNILERFSAQQFPDLHSELNLSSLELGDSALYFCASSAPARVGGTGELFFGEGSRLTVL.